This T cell receptor beta chain was recovered during a study of neoadjuvant anti-PD-1 for oral cavity cancer. Whole-study context: Patients without progression got a fourth dose around day 43.

Sequencing used immunoSEQ multiplex PCR; TCRdb keeps in-frame clones, though not all of them. The table lists 15,000 or so clones, 65% of them singletons. V was clipped by 4 bases and J by 5 bases, with 17 bases between them. The CDR3 totals 14 residues. Per germline, CDR1 SQVTM and CDR2 ANQGSEA. This receptor was taken from a person aged 40 to 85 with oral cavity squamous cell carcinoma. Source: PBMCs, taken before nivolumab (anti-PD-1) treatment. The chain uses TRBV29-1 and TRBJ2-5; D may be TRBD1 (6 bases). For the CDR3, the DNA is TGCAGCGTTGGTCGGCAGGGGCTCGGGGAGACCCAGTACTTC. Its protein product is CSVGRQGLGETQYF.